This T cell receptor (beta chain) was found in a study of cytomegalovirus exposure and HLA in healthy donors. PCR was performed using 60 Vbeta and 13 Jbeta primers. The repertoire was sequenced with immunoSEQ multiplex PCR; TCRdb's copy has only in-frame clones and lacks some. This sample has 150,000 to 200,000 clones, with 65% to 80% found just once. Germline V lookup: CDR1 MNHNY, CDR2 SVGAGI (reference sequence). This CDR3 contains 14 residues. V shed 8 bases, J shed 8 bases, and the junction held 11 bases outside the gene matches. The sequenced material came from PBMCs. The J gene is TRBJ2-2, the V gene TRBV6-6; 7 bases match TRBD1. The sequence derives from a man aged 18 to 30 in good health and CMV-seropositive. The CDR3 sequence is CASSPGTVNGELFF. The CDR3 region has the DNA TGTGCCAGCTCCCCTGGGACAGTAAATGGGGAGCTGTTTTTT.